Shown below are 21 T cell receptor beta chains from a single sample sequenced in a study of T cell changes during pregnancy in multiple sclerosis. Profiled with immunoSEQ multiplex PCR; TCRdb holds only in-frame clones, not every one. Of some 50,000 clones listed, roughly 94% are singletons. Source: CD8+ T cells from peripheral blood mononuclear cells, taken in the first trimester of pregnancy. These receptors all come from a female donor with multiple sclerosis, enrolled in a pregnancy study.

The chain has TRBV7-6 and TRBJ2-7; 11 nucleotides align to TRBD2. Germline V gene lookup returns CDR1 SGHVS and CDR2 FNYEAQ. The V segment lost 1 base and the J segment 2 bases; nucleotides outside the gene matches: 1. This CDR3 region has 15 residues. CDR3 loop: CASSLELAGAYEQYF. CDR3 nucleotide sequence: TGTGCCAGCAGCTTAGAACTAGCGGGAGCCTACGAGCAGTACTTC.

The genes are TRBV4-3 and TRBJ2-7; 7 bases fit TRBD2. Germline V gene data show CDR1 as LGHNA and CDR2 as YSLEER. The junction had 9 bases not matched to a gene; V was cut back by 2 bases and J by 5 bases. The CDR3 has 15 amino acids. This chain's CDR3 is CASSQLRGSLNEQYF. In DNA form, the CDR3 reads TGCGCCAGCAGCCAACTCCGCGGGAGTCTGAACGAGCAGTACTTC.

CDR3 DNA sequence: TGTGCCAGCAGCCCCCGGAGCGGGCCCCCGGACGAGCAGTACTTC. Its protein product is CASSPRSGPPDEQYF. The genes are TRBV5-4 and TRBJ2-7; tentatively, D is TRBD2 (6 bases). Germline V gene data show CDR1 as SGHNT and CDR2 as YYREEE (reference sequence). The CDR3 consists of 15 residues. Trimming pared 4 bases from V and 5 bases from J, leaving 19 bases between. The whole variable domain, remainder taken from reference TRBV5-4 and TRBJ2-7, is ETGVTQSPTHLIKTRGQQVTLRCSSQSGHNTVSWYQQALGQGPQFIFQYYREEENGRGNFPPRFSGLQFPNYSSELNVNALELDDSALYLCASSPRSGPPDEQYFGPGTRLTVT.

The count of this clone is one. The V gene is TRBV5-1, the J gene TRBJ2-3; 9 nucleotides agree with TRBD1. The CDR3 is made up of 18 amino acids. Germline lookup yields CDR1 SGHRS and CDR2 YFSETQ. V gave up 2 bases and J gave up 5 bases; unmatched junction bases: 15. The CDR3, as DNA: TGCGCCAGCAGCTTTGACCTGGGACAGGGAACTAATATAGATACGCAGTATTTT. This gives the protein CASSFDLGQGTNIDTQYF.

The rearrangement links TRBV28 to TRBJ1-2; the D is unclear. V was trimmed by 3 bases and J by 8 bases, leaving 7 bases between them. The CDR3 extends over 11 amino acids. Germline V gives CDR1 MDHEN, CDR2 SYDVKM. The CDR3 DNA reads TGTGCCAGCAGTTTCTCGGGAGGCTACACCTTC. As protein: CASSFSGGYTF.

The V and J genes are TRBV5-1 and TRBJ2-7, with D possibly matching TRBD2 (6 bases). Germline CDR1 and CDR2: SGHRS and YFSETQ. The CDR3 is made up of 14 amino acids. V was pared by 2 bases and J by 1 base, with 10 bases between. The CDR3 region is CASSFYSGSYEQYF. The CDR3, as DNA: TGCGCCAGCAGCTTTTATAGCGGATCCTACGAGCAGTACTTC.

The chain carries TRBV27 and TRBJ1-5; TRBD1 matches at 9 bases. The CDR3 spans 15 residues. Trimming removed 0 bases from V and 6 bases from J; junction bases left unmatched: 3. Germline CDR1 MNHEY, CDR2 SMNVEV (reference sequence). The CDR3 sequence is CASSLSGTGSQPQHF. The CDR3 DNA reads as TGTGCCAGCAGTTTATCGGGGACAGGGAGTCAGCCCCAGCATTTT.

The table lists this clone with a few counts. This rearrangement joins TRBV15 to TRBJ2-5; 10 bases line up with TRBD1. V was pared by 1 base and J by 5 bases, with 7 bases of the junction left unmatched. There are 16 residues in the CDR3. Germline CDR1 LNHNV, CDR2 YYDKDF (reference sequence). CDR3 loop: CATSRGRQGAKETQYF. CDR3 nucleotide sequence: TGTGCCACCAGCAGAGGTCGACAGGGGGCGAAGGAGACCCAGTACTTC.

This clone was seen a few times. This chain joins TRBV4-1 and TRBJ1-1; 8 nucleotides line up with TRBD1. Germline CDR1 MGHRA, CDR2 YSYEKL. This CDR3 spans 15 amino acids. The V gene end was trimmed by 3 bases and the J gene end by 3 bases; junction bases not matched to a gene: 6. This CDR3 reads CASSHQQGVDTEAFF. The CDR3, as DNA: TGCGCCAGCAGCCACCAACAGGGGGTTGACACTGAAGCTTTCTTT.

The chain is built from TRBV27 and TRBJ1-2; D is undetermined. The CDR3 spans 14 residues. Germline V gene sequence: CDR1 MNHEY, CDR2 SMNVEV (reference sequence). Between the trimmed V and J ends, which lost 5 bases and 0 bases, there was a span of 10 bases. Here the CDR3 DNA reads TGTGCCAGCAGTCCCTTGAGAGCTAACTATGGCTACACCTTC. It yields the protein CASSPLRANYGYTF.

This clone was detected a few times. This chain connects TRBV28 to TRBJ1-5; TRBD1 matches at 11 bases. CDR3 length: 17 residues. CDR1 and CDR2 (germline): MDHEN, SYDVKM. V trimming: 8 bases; J trimming: 1 base; junction bases outside the gene matches: 10. This CDR3 reads CASGRDRGSSSNQPQHF. The DNA of the CDR3 is TGTGCCAGCGGCCGGGACAGGGGGAGCTCGAGCAATCAGCCCCAGCATTTT.

V and J are TRBV28 and TRBJ2-3; D is perhaps TRBD2 (5 bases). V lost 0 bases to trimming and J lost 7 bases, with 17 bases between them. Germline V CDR1 and CDR2: MDHEN, SYDVKM. This CDR3 has 16 amino acids. CDR3 sequence (DNA): TGTGCCAGCAGTTTATGGATTAAACTAGGAGGTCATACGCAGTATTTT. Protein sequence: CASSLWIKLGGHTQYF.

The gene calls are TRBV9 and TRBJ1-1; tentatively, D is TRBD1 (5 bases). CDR3 length equals 15 residues. Germline CDR1 reads SGDLS; CDR2 reads YYNGEE. V lost 3 bases and J lost 7, with 19 bases in between. Written as DNA, the CDR3 is TGTGCCAGCAGCGGCGGTGGGTTAGGGGAAAATGAAGCTTTCTTT. Its protein is CASSGGGLGENEAFF.

This rearrangement joins TRBV30 to TRBJ1-1; possibly TRBD1 for D (5 bases). Per germline, CDR1 GTSNPN and CDR2 SVGIG (reference sequence). The CDR3 runs to 11 residues. Trimming left V 5 bases short and J 1 base short, with 5 bases between. The CDR3 DNA is TGTGCCTGGGGACAGAACACTGAAGCTTTCTTT. This codes for CAWGQNTEAFF.

For the CDR3, the DNA is TGTGCCAGCAGCTTGGGGGGAGGGAACGGCTACACCTTC. Amino acid sequence: CASSLGGGNGYTF. The V and J genes are TRBV7-9 and TRBJ1-2, with D perhaps matching TRBD1 (5 bases). The CDR3 extends over 13 amino acids. Germline-derived CDR1 and CDR2 are SEHNR and FQNEAQ (reference sequence). The V and J ends lost 3 bases and 8 bases respectively, with 13 bases between them.

V usage is TRBV19 and J usage is TRBJ2-1; 7 bases align to TRBD2. Germline V gene lookup returns CDR1 LNHDA and CDR2 SQIVND (reference sequence). J gave up 13 bases and V 1 base, and 1 base lay outside the gene matches. CDR3 length equals 11 residues. The CDR3 is CASSIGGLQFF. DNA for the CDR3: TGTGCCAGTAGTATAGGGGGACTACAGTTCTTC.

On this clone itself: Other DNA variants within this sample encode the same CDR3. The chain employs TRBV11-2 and TRBJ1-2, with D tentatively TRBD1 (5 bases). This CDR3 region has 13 residues. Germline V gene sequence: CDR1 SGHAT, CDR2 FQNNGV. V lost 5 bases and J lost 5, with 12 bases in between. CDR3 coding DNA: TGTGCCAGCAGCCCGGTTGGGGGGTATGGCTACACCTTC. Protein sequence: CASSPVGGYGYTF.

The chain has TRBV5-6 and TRBJ2-3; the D gene is possibly TRBD2 (5 bases). Germline V lookup: CDR1 SGHDT, CDR2 YYEEEE. V was trimmed by 2 bases and J by 6 bases, leaving 7 bases between them. The CDR3 has 12 amino acids. This CDR3 reads CASSFSGDTQYF. CDR3 in DNA: TGTGCCAGCAGCTTTTCGGGGGATACGCAGTATTTT.

This chain joins TRBV28 and TRBJ2-1; the D gene is possibly TRBD1 (5 bases). Trimming took off 6 bases at V and 0 bases at J, with 12 bases between the two ends. Germline-derived CDR1 and CDR2 are MDHEN and SYDVKM. The CDR3 sequence is 15 residues long. CDR3: CASSLTGISYNEQFF. DNA for the CDR3: TGTGCCAGCAGCTTAACAGGAATCTCCTACAATGAGCAGTTCTTC. The variable domain in full, completed from reference TRBV28 and TRBJ2-1, reads DVKVTQSSRYLVKRTGEKVFLECVQDMDHENMFWYRQDPGLGLRLIYFSYDVKMKEKGDIPEGYSVSREKKERFSLILESASTNQTSMYLCASSLTGISYNEQFFGPGTRLTVL.

The chain carries TRBV29-1 and TRBJ2-1; 12 bases are shared with TRBD2. The CDR3 covers 19 residues. The germline CDR1 and CDR2 sequences are SQVTM and ANQGSEA. J was trimmed by 4 bases and V by 6 bases; bases with no gene match: 19. The CDR3: CSVVSGLAGLPRGYNEQFF. The CDR3 nucleotides read TGCAGCGTAGTGTCAGGACTAGCGGGACTACCCCGGGGGTACAATGAGCAGTTCTTC.

This chain uses TRBV6-6 with TRBJ2-3, with 11 positions matching TRBD2. This CDR3 has 14 residues. The germline V gene encodes CDR1 MNHNY and CDR2 SVGAGI (reference sequence). Trimming took 6 bases from V and 3 from J; bases not matched to a gene: 2. Here the CDR3 reads CASRRLAGTDTQYF. CDR3 DNA sequence: TGTGCCAGCAGAAGACTAGCGGGAACAGATACGCAGTATTTT.